These 28 T cell receptor beta chains were sequenced from one sample in a study of identical twins. MiXCR was run by TCRdb on the 5' RACE reads, yielding one entry per CDR3 protein. The sample contains 500,000 to 600,000 distinct CDR3 sequences, around 20% of which appear only once. This same sample was also part of a study on T cells expressing NK-cell markers.

Sequencing was done on a sample of CD4+ T cells sorted from blood. These receptors originate from a woman aged 18-29 years in good health.

The rearrangement uses TRBV27 and TRBJ2-1; perhaps TRBD2 as D (7 bases). V gave up 4 bases and J gave up 9 bases, with 22 bases separating them. There are 16 residues in the CDR3. The V gene's germline CDR1 is MNHEY and CDR2 SMNVEV (reference sequence). CDR3 nucleotides: TGTGCCAGCAGTTCCCTAAGCGGGAAGGGGGGCGGTGAGCAGTTCTTC. Its protein is CASSSLSGKGGGEQFF.

This clonotype appeared a few times. The chain employs TRBV12-3 or TRBV12-4 and TRBJ1-5, with D possibly TRBD1 on 5 matching bases. The CDR3 spans 14 residues. The V gene lost 2 bases and the J gene lost 9 bases, with 14 bases spanning the gap. The CDR3 bases are TGTGCCAGCAGTTTAACAGGCTTGATTATGCCCCAGCATTTT. The encoded protein is CASSLTGLIMPQHF.

This clonotype was picked up a small number of times. V usage is TRBV20-1 and J usage is TRBJ2-1; D might be TRBD2 (6 bases). The germline V gene encodes CDR1 DFQATT and CDR2 SNEGSKA (reference sequence). Trimming left V 0 bases short and J 0 bases short, with 15 bases between. This CDR3 has 17 amino acids. DNA for the CDR3: TGCAGTGCTAGAGATCCCCGGACTACAAGCTCCTACAATGAGCAGTTCTTC. Amino acid sequence: CSARDPRTTSSYNEQFF.

This clonotype has more than one count but fewer than ten. V gene TRBV12-3 or TRBV12-4 combines with J gene TRBJ2-5, with D possibly matching TRBD1 (6 bases). Trimming stripped 8 bases from V and 5 bases from J, with 15 bases between. CDR3 length: 13 residues. In DNA, the CDR3 is TGTGCCAGCGGGGGCCAGGGTCGCGAGACCCAGTACTTC. It encodes CASGGQGRETQYF.

This clonotype appeared a few times. The J gene is TRBJ2-5, the V gene TRBV6-2 or TRBV6-3; 8 bases agree with TRBD2. V lost 2 bases, J lost 2 bases, and 10 bases stayed unmatched. This CDR3 comprises 17 residues. Germline assignment: CDR1 MNHEY and CDR2 SVGEGT. CDR3 in amino acids: CASSYRSAGGWQETQYF. CDR3 bases: TGTGCCAGCAGTTACAGGTCGGCGGGAGGATGGCAAGAGACCCAGTACTTC.

This clonotype was counted only a few times. The CDR3 is CSARESRLHGYTF. For the CDR3, the DNA is TGCAGTGCTAGAGAATCACGGTTACATGGCTACACCTTC. The chain links TRBV20-1 to TRBJ1-2; D is unresolved. This CDR3 is built from 13 residues. The V gene's germline CDR1 is DFQATT and CDR2 SNEGSKA (reference sequence). Trimming removed 0 bases from V and 6 bases from J, with 11 bases in between.

V is TRBV15 and J is TRBJ2-2, with D tentatively TRBD1 (6 bases). The CDR3 extends over 15 amino acids. The V gene lost 0 bases and the J gene lost 7 bases, with 12 bases spanning the gap. Germline V gene sequence: CDR1 LNHNV, CDR2 YYDKDF (reference sequence). Here the CDR3 reads CATSRDMGANGELFF. The CDR3 DNA follows: TGTGCCACCAGCAGAGATATGGGGGCTAACGGGGAGCTGTTTTTT.

This clonotype has a handful of counts. This chain connects TRBV7-9 to TRBJ2-1, with a possible D match to TRBD1 (6 bases). This CDR3 spans 15 amino acids. The germline CDR1 and CDR2 sequences are SEHNR and FQNEAQ (reference sequence). V was clipped by 1 base and J by 5 bases, with 12 bases between them. CDR3 DNA: TGTGCCAGCAGCTTAGAAGGGGGACGCGACAATGAGCAGTTCTTC. As protein: CASSLEGGRDNEQFF.

At least ten counts were recorded for this clonotype. The V gene is TRBV7-9, the J gene TRBJ2-7, with a possible D match to TRBD2 (6 bases). CDR3 size: 14 residues. The germline V gene has CDR1 SEHNR and CDR2 FQNEAQ (reference sequence). V lost 1 base to trimming and J lost 2 bases, with 9 bases between them. This CDR3 reads CASSLEGRTYEQYF. The CDR3 region has the DNA TGTGCCAGCAGCTTAGAAGGGAGGACCTACGAGCAGTACTTC.

J is TRBJ2-7 and V is TRBV5-1; 11 positions agree with TRBD1. Germline V CDR1 and CDR2: SGHRS, YFSETQ. The CDR3 is 15 amino acids. The V and J ends lost 4 bases and 5 bases, in that order; junction bases with no gene match: 8. The CDR3 loop is CASSTSGTGGDEQYF. The CDR3 nucleotides read TGCGCCAGCAGCACCTCCGGGACAGGGGGTGACGAGCAGTACTTC. Full variable domain (outside the CDR3, taken from reference TRBV5-1 and TRBJ2-7): KAGVTQTPRYLIKTRGQQVTLSCSPISGHRSVSWYQQTPGQGLQFLFEYFSETQRNKGNFPGRFSGRQFSNSRSEMNVSTLELGDSALYLCASSTSGTGGDEQYFGPGTRLTVT.

This chain uses TRBV20-1 with TRBJ2-2; D perhaps matches TRBD2 (5 bases). V shed 6 bases and J shed 8 bases, with 10 bases lying between them. Germline V gene sequence: CDR1 DFQATT, CDR2 SNEGSKA (reference sequence). The CDR3 consists of 11 residues. In nucleotides, the CDR3 is TGCAGTGCCCAGAGGGCTGGGGAGCTGTTTTTT. Amino acid sequence: CSAQRAGELFF.

The V and J genes are TRBV4-3 and TRBJ2-5; a weak D match, TRBD2 (6 bases). V was clipped by 2 bases and J by 0 bases, with 13 bases between them. Germline V gene data show CDR1 as LGHNA and CDR2 as YSLEER. CDR3 size: 16 residues. Here the CDR3 reads CASSQSLGGNQETQYF. DNA of the CDR3: TGCGCCAGCAGCCAAAGCTTAGGAGGGAACCAAGAGACCCAGTACTTC.

The chain joins TRBV11-2 to TRBJ1-2, with unresolved D. The length of the CDR3 is 14 residues. Per the germline V gene, CDR1 is SGHAT and CDR2 is FQNNGV. The ends were cut back, 5 bases at V and 4 bases at J, with 14 bases in the middle. CDR3 nucleotides: TGTGCCAGCAGCCTAATGCGGGCTGGCTATGGCTACACCTTC. Translation gives CASSLMRAGYGYTF. The whole variable domain, filled in from reference TRBV11-2 and TRBJ1-2, reads EAGVAQSPRYKIIEKRQSVAFWCNPISGHATLYWYQQILGQGPKLLIQFQNNGVVDDSQLPKDRFSAERLKGVDSTLKIQPAKLEDSAVYLCASSLMRAGYGYTFGSGTRLTVV.

CDR3 protein: CSVGGSLNTEAFF. As DNA, the CDR3 is TGCAGCGTTGGTGGCAGTTTGAACACTGAAGCTTTCTTT. The chain links TRBV29-1 to TRBJ1-1; D remains unclear. The V and J ends lost 4 bases and 0 bases respectively, with 9 bases between them. The CDR3 is made up of 13 amino acids. Germline-derived CDR1 and CDR2 are SQVTM and ANQGSEA.

This clonotype was recorded at least ten times. The chain employs TRBV10-3 and TRBJ2-7; the D is unclear. V lost 4 bases and J lost 3, with 4 bases in between. In germline, CDR1 is ENHRY, CDR2 SYGVKD. The CDR3 is 11 residues long. CDR3 DNA sequence: TGTGCCATCAGTGGGAGCTACGAGCAGTACTTC. Its protein is CAISGSYEQYF.

This clonotype was seen repeatedly, ten times or more. The V and J genes are TRBV7-2 and TRBJ2-2; D is undetermined. The CDR3 spans 14 residues. Germline V gene lookup returns CDR1 SGHTA and CDR2 FQGNSA. V was cut by 2 bases and J by 6 bases, with 10 bases left in between. CDR3 sequence reads: CASSLLLGSGELFF. The CDR3 nucleotides read TGTGCCAGCAGCTTATTATTGGGTTCCGGGGAGCTGTTTTTT.

The chain joins TRBV5-1 to TRBJ2-3; the match to TRBD1 covers 8 bases. The ends lost 4 bases at V and 5 bases at J; junction bases unmatched: 9. Germline values: CDR1 SGHRS, CDR2 YFSETQ. CDR3 length equals 15 residues. The CDR3 here is CASSTGQGEIDTQYF. In nucleotides, the CDR3 is TGCGCCAGCAGCACCGGACAGGGTGAGATAGATACGCAGTATTTT.

This sequence joins TRBV7-9 and TRBJ2-5; D might be TRBD2 (5 bases). V lost 5 bases and J 1 base, leaving 11 bases between the germline ends. Germline CDR1 reads SEHNR; CDR2 reads FQNEAQ (reference sequence). This CDR3 spans 14 amino acids. The CDR3 DNA reads as TGTGCCAGCAGCCCACTCGGGGTCCAAGAGACCCAGTACTTC. This codes for CASSPLGVQETQYF.

This clonotype occurred many times. The rearrangement uses TRBV20-1 and TRBJ2-3; 11 bases fit TRBD2. CDR1 and CDR2 from the germline V gene are DFQATT and SNEGSKA (reference sequence). This CDR3 contains 14 residues. With V trimmed by 6 bases and J by 6 bases, 8 bases remained unmatched. CDR3 loop: CSAKLAGVSDTQYF. In nucleotides, the CDR3 is TGCAGTGCAAAACTAGCGGGAGTGTCCGATACGCAGTATTTT.

The chain employs TRBV12-3 or TRBV12-4 and TRBJ2-3; a weak D match, TRBD2 (5 bases). This CDR3 spans 17 amino acids. V was cut by 6 bases and J by 6 bases, with 25 bases left in between. The CDR3 here is CASRPPRGRKKVDTQYF. The CDR3 DNA reads TGTGCCAGCAGGCCACCCCGGGGAAGAAAGAAGGTCGATACGCAGTATTTT.

This clonotype was counted a few times. The V and J genes are TRBV7-8 and TRBJ1-4; the D gene is possibly TRBD1 (5 bases). CDR3 length: 14 amino acids. The germline V and J ends were trimmed by 4 bases and 10 bases, with 16 bases remaining between them. CDR1 and CDR2 (germline): SGHVS, FQNEAQ. The CDR3 DNA sequence: TGTGCCAGCAGCTCTGGGACCCTAACCGGAAAACTGTTTTTT. Amino acid sequence: CASSSGTLTGKLFF.

This clonotype has just a few counts. The chain carries TRBV29-1 and TRBJ2-3, with 9 bases fitting TRBD1. Germline CDR1 is SQVTM and CDR2 is ANQGSEA. This CDR3 region has 16 residues. Germline trimming cut 3 bases from V and 3 bases from J; bases unmatched to any gene: 10. CDR3 loop: CSVDFRQGVLTDTQYF. CDR3 sequence (DNA): TGCAGCGTTGACTTCCGACAGGGGGTTTTGACAGATACGCAGTATTTT.

The genes are TRBV6-1 and TRBJ2-3; 15 nucleotides line up with TRBD2. There are 18 residues in the CDR3. Trimming removed 6 bases from V and 2 bases from J; junction bases left unmatched: 9. The germline gives CDR1 MNHNS, CDR2 SASEGT. DNA of the CDR3: TGTGCCAGCAGGTCTGGGACTAGCGGGAGGCCTAACACAGATACGCAGTATTTT. Translating gives CASRSGTSGRPNTDTQYF.

The rearrangement joins TRBV12-3 or TRBV12-4 to TRBJ2-1; D is undetermined. CDR3 length equals 14 residues. Trimming left V 7 bases short and J 8 bases short, with 18 bases between. The CDR3 is CASKPGPRGHEQFF. In nucleotides, the CDR3 is TGTGCCAGCAAACCGGGCCCCCGCGGTCATGAGCAGTTCTTC.

This clonotype was found once. The gene calls are TRBV28 and TRBJ1-2; D gene uncertain. Germline values: CDR1 MDHEN, CDR2 SYDVKM. V lost 3 bases to trimming and J lost 2 bases, with 13 bases between them. CDR3 length equals 15 residues. The CDR3 DNA sequence: TGTGCCAGCAGTTTCATTCCGGGCCTCAACTATGGCTACACCTTC. Residues: CASSFIPGLNYGYTF.

This clonotype was counted only a few times. This chain connects TRBV11-2 to TRBJ2-2; no clear D gene. CDR3 length: 18 residues. The germline V and J ends were trimmed by 2 bases and 2 bases, with 18 bases remaining between them. Germline CDR1 reads SGHAT; CDR2 reads FQNNGV. The CDR3 is CASSLLHARVANTGELFF. CDR3 DNA sequence: TGTGCCAGCAGCTTACTCCACGCTAGGGTAGCCAACACCGGGGAGCTGTTTTTT.

This clonotype has only a few counts. The chain carries TRBV20-1 and TRBJ1-2; no clear D. The CDR3 covers 13 residues. Germline V lookup: CDR1 DFQATT, CDR2 SNEGSKA (reference sequence). Trimming cost V 6 bases and J 5 bases, with 16 bases left between them. The CDR3, as DNA: TGCAGTGCGCCAAGGCCGGGAACTTATGGCTACACCTTC. Amino acid sequence: CSAPRPGTYGYTF.

This clonotype was picked up a small number of times. The genes are TRBV4-1 and TRBJ2-7; D is unresolved. This CDR3 has 13 residues. The V end lost 0 bases, the J end lost 4 bases, and 7 bases lay between the germline ends. Germline CDR1 is MGHRA and CDR2 is YSYEKL. CDR3 in amino acids: CASSQETSYEQYF. For the CDR3, the DNA is TGCGCCAGCAGCCAAGAAACTTCGTACGAGCAGTACTTC.